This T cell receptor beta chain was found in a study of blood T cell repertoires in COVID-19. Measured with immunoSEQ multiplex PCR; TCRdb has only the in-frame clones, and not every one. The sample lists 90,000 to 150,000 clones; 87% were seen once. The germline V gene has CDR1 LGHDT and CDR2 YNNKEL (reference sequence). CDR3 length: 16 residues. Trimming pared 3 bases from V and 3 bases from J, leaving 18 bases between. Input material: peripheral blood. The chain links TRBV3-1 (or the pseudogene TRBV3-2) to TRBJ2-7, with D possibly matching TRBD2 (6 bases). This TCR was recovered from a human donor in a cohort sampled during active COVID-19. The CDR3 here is CASSHHMAGRYYEQYF. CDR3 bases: TGTGCCAGCAGCCATCACATGGCGGGAAGGTACTACGAGCAGTACTTC.